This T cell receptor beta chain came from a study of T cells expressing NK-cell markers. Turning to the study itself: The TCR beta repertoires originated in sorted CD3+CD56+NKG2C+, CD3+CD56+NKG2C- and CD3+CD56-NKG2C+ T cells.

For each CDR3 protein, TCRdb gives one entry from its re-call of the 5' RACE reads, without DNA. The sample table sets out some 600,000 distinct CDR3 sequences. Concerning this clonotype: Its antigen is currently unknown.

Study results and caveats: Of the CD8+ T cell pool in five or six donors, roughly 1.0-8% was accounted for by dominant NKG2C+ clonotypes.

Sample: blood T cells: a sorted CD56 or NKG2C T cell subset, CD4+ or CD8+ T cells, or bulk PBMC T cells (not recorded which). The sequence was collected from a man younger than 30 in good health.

The CDR3 spells CASSLSPRVGDTQYF. The chain carries TRBV14 and TRBJ2-3; the D gene TCRdb calls, TRBD2, cannot be checked with no DNA. The CDR3 runs 15 residues. The V gene's germline CDR1 is SGHDN and CDR2 FVKESK.